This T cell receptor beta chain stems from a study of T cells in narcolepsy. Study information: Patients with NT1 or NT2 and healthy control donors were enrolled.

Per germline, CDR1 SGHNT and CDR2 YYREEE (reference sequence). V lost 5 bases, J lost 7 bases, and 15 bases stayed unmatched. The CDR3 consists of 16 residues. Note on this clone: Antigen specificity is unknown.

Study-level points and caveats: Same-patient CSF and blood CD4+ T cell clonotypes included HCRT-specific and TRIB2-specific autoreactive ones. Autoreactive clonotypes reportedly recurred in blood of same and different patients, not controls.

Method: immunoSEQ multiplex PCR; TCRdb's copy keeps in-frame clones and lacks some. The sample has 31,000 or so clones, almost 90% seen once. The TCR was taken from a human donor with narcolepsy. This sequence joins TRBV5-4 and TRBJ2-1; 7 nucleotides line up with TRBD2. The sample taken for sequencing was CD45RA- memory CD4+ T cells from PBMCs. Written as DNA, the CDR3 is TGTGCCAGCAGGCCCTCTGGCGGGAGAATCGGGAATGAGCAGTTCTTC. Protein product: CASRPSGGRIGNEQFF.